The 17 T cell receptor beta chains below come from one sample, sequenced in a study of glioma-infiltrating T cells. TCR alpha and beta CDR3 regions were amplified from RNA using iRepertoire nested multiplex PCR. Via MiXCR, TCRdb re-called the multiplex PCR reads, giving one row per CDR3 protein. The data hold fewer than 500,000 distinct CDR3 sequences, with 35% to 45% observed a single time. What was sequenced was glioma tissue, nonneoplastic brain tissue, or PBMCs (not recorded which). These receptors were taken from a human donor with low-grade glioma or glioblastoma, undergoing nonglioma brain surgery, or in good health (not recorded which).

On this clonotype itself: This clone may be a read error of a much larger clone one base away. The chain uses TRBV27 and TRBJ2-1; 11 nucleotides agree with TRBD2. V lost 5 bases, J lost 14 bases, and 8 bases stayed unmatched. The CDR3 totals 13 residues. The germline CDR1 and CDR2 sequences are MNHEY and SMNVEV (reference sequence). DNA for the CDR3: TGTGCCAGCAGTACACTAGCGGGAGTGGTGGAGTTCTTC. Its translation is CASSTLAGVVEFF.

This clonotype was seen many times. The V call is TRBV27, the J call TRBJ2-7, with D perhaps TRBD2 (7 bases). The germline V and J ends were trimmed by 3 bases and 6 bases, with 12 bases remaining between them. CDR3 length: 13 residues. The germline V gene has CDR1 MNHEY and CDR2 SMNVEV (reference sequence). The CDR3 bases are TGTGCCAGCAGTTTTAGGGGGGGGGTCGAGCAGTACTTC. It codes for CASSFRGGVEQYF.

V usage is TRBV3-1 and J usage is TRBJ2-5; D is perhaps TRBD2 (5 bases). Looked up from germline, CDR1 is LGHDT and CDR2 is YNNKEL (reference sequence). There are 15 residues in the CDR3. V was cut by 0 bases and J by 2 bases, with 10 bases left in between. The chain's CDR3 is CASSQDLRGQETQYF. The CDR3 DNA reads TGTGCCAGCAGCCAAGATCTTCGGGGACAAGAGACCCAGTACTTC.

This clonotype appeared many times. The chain employs TRBV20-1 and TRBJ2-1, with D possibly TRBD2 on 6 matching bases. This CDR3 has 14 amino acids. V was cut by 0 bases and J by 8 bases, with 14 bases left in between. The germline V gene has CDR1 DFQATT and CDR2 SNEGSKA (reference sequence). The CDR3 bases are TGCAGTGCTAGAGATTTCGGGGGAGTAGATGAGCAGTTCTTC. Residues: CSARDFGGVDEQFF.

This clonotype has only a few counts. The V gene is TRBV10-3, the J gene TRBJ1-2, with 8 bases matching TRBD1. CDR1 is ENHRY and CDR2 is SYGVKD in the germline V gene. V shed 8 bases, J shed 2 bases, and the junction held 4 bases outside the gene matches. The CDR3 runs to 13 residues. In DNA, the CDR3 is TGTGCCATCGGGACAGGACCGAACTATGGCTACACCTTC. It is translated as CAIGTGPNYGYTF.

This clonotype appeared many times. The gene calls are TRBV6-1 and TRBJ2-3; 12 nucleotides align to TRBD2. J lost 3 bases, V lost 3 bases, and 4 bases had no gene match. The CDR3 runs to 16 residues. Germline CDR1 reads MNHNS; CDR2 reads SASEGT. CDR3 bases: TGTGCCAGCAGTGACGCTACTAGCGGGAGGACAGATACGCAGTATTTT. It encodes CASSDATSGRTDTQYF.

This clonotype showed up many times. The gene calls are TRBV6-6 and TRBJ2-7; D unclear. Germline loops: CDR1 MNHNY, CDR2 SVGAGI (reference sequence). V gave up 0 bases and J gave up 5 bases, with 11 bases separating them. This CDR3 has 14 amino acids. CDR3 region: CASSYSNRPNEQYF. The CDR3 nucleotides read TGTGCCAGCAGTTACTCGAATAGGCCTAACGAGCAGTACTTC.

This clonotype occurred many times. The gene calls are TRBV28 and TRBJ2-3; maybe TRBD2 (6 bases). V lost 3 bases to trimming and J lost 4 bases, with 14 bases between them. This CDR3 spans 15 amino acids. Per germline, CDR1 MDHEN and CDR2 SYDVKM. The CDR3 region is CASSLAGSTADTQYF. The CDR3 nucleotides read TGTGCCAGCAGTTTGGCCGGGAGTACCGCAGATACGCAGTATTTT.

This sequence joins TRBV5-1 and TRBJ1-4; D is perhaps TRBD1 (5 bases). V lost 5 bases and J lost 6, with 14 bases in between. CDR1 and CDR2 (germline): SGHRS, YFSETQ. The CDR3 spans 14 residues. The CDR3: CASSFQGGDEKLFF. The CDR3 nucleotides are TGCGCCAGCAGTTTCCAGGGTGGAGATGAAAAACTGTTTTTT.

On this clonotype itself: A read error may be the cause here, since a much bigger clone is one base away. The V gene is TRBV27, the J gene TRBJ1-2; tentative D call: TRBD1 (5 bases). The CDR3 is 14 amino acids. Per germline, CDR1 MNHEY and CDR2 SMNVEV (reference sequence). Here the CDR3 DNA reads TGTGCCAGCAGTCCCTTTGGGGCACTCTATGGCTACAACTTC. It encodes CASSPFGALYGYNF.

This clonotype was observed many times. The chain links TRBV27 to TRBJ1-1; 8 nucleotides align to TRBD1. This CDR3 spans 14 amino acids. From germline, CDR1 is MNHEY and CDR2 SMNVEV (reference sequence). Germline trimming cut 5 bases from V and 4 bases from J; bases unmatched to any gene: 6. The CDR3 DNA sequence: TGTGCCAGCAGTCAGCACAGGGGGAGCACTGAAGCTTTCTTT. This codes for CASSQHRGSTEAFF.

There are a few counts of this clonotype. J is TRBJ1-3 and V is TRBV6-6, with TRBD1 identical over 11 bases. With 0 bases clipped from V and 1 base from J, the junction kept 11 bases outside the gene matches. Per the germline V gene, CDR1 is MNHNY and CDR2 is SVGAGI (reference sequence). The CDR3 loop spans 20 amino acids. CDR3 bases: TGTGCCAGCAGTTACTCGTCTGGGACAGGGGGGTTCGAGTCTGGAAACACCATATATTTT. This translates into CASSYSSGTGGFESGNTIYF.

As for this clonotype: Possible read error: a much larger clone is one base away. The chain uses TRBV6-2 or TRBV6-3 and TRBJ1-1; D is unclear. CDR3 length: 11 amino acids. Per germline, CDR1 MNHEY and CDR2 SVGEGT. CDR3 protein: CAGSYRTEAFF. CDR3 nucleotides: TGTGCCGGCAGTTATCGCACTGAAGCTTTCTTT.

This clonotype came up many times. V gene TRBV20-1 combines with J gene TRBJ1-2; the D is unclear. Trimming pared 6 bases from V and 4 bases from J, leaving 12 bases between. Germline CDR1 reads DFQATT; CDR2 reads SNEGSKA (reference sequence). CDR3 size: 12 residues. The CDR3 sequence: CSAGSLSYGYTF. CDR3 DNA sequence: TGCAGTGCCGGGTCCCTTTCCTATGGCTACACCTTC.

On this clonotype: The junction and the germline gene differ at one end; a read error may be behind it. The rearrangement links TRBV15 to TRBJ2-6, with TRBD2 as a possible D gene (6 bases). Looked up from germline, CDR1 is LNHNV and CDR2 is YYDKDF (reference sequence). This CDR3 comprises 18 residues. The CDR3 is CATSRVGGRESGANALTF. The CDR3 DNA sequence: TGTGCCACCAGCAGAGTGGGAGGAAGGGAGTCTGGGGCCAACGCCCTGACTTTC.

The V and J genes are TRBV2 and TRBJ2-5, with 9 bases lining up with TRBD1. Germline V gene lookup returns CDR1 SNHLY and CDR2 FYNNEI. CDR3 length: 13 amino acids. J lost 5 bases, V lost 6 bases, and 4 bases had no gene match. In DNA, the CDR3 is TGTGCCAGCAGCGGGACAGGGAGGGAGACCCAGTACTTC. Encoded protein: CASSGTGRETQYF.

The rearrangement joins TRBV5-4 to TRBJ1-5; the D is unclear. The CDR3 extends over 14 amino acids. Trimming took off 4 bases at V and 3 bases at J, with 11 bases between the two ends. Germline V CDR1 and CDR2: SGHNT, YYREEE (reference sequence). CDR3: CASSADGPNQPQHF. DNA of the CDR3: TGTGCCAGCAGCGCGGACGGGCCCAATCAGCCCCAGCATTTT.